A single sample gave rise to the 29 T cell receptor beta chains below, sequenced in a study of OX40 agonist ivuxolimab in advanced cancers. Library creation used the immunoSEQ multiplex PCR assay. TCRdb provides this immuneACCESS table in a form limited to in-frame rearrangements. Some clones are lacking; in checked studies, under half of them reflect an unresolved V gene, and why the rest are absent is not known. A total of about 82,000 clones appear in this sample, 85% of them only once. Approximately 0.2% of the sample comes from the top ten. The sequencing here drew on CD4+ or CD8+ T cells sorted from blood, taken in a trial of the OX40 agonist ivuxolimab. The receptor set was obtained from an adult with an advanced solid tumor such as melanoma, head and neck, liver or kidney cancer.

This sequence joins TRBV7-3 and TRBJ2-3; 10 nucleotides align to TRBD2. The CDR3 loop spans 17 amino acids. CDR1 is SGHTA and CDR2 is FQGTGA in the germline V gene. V lost 5 bases, J lost 5 bases, and 13 bases stayed unmatched. The CDR3 nucleotides read TGTGCCAGCAGCCTCCGACCGACTAGCGGGTCACAAGATACGCAGTATTTT. Its protein product is CASSLRPTSGSQDTQYF.

In this sample, this clone turned up once. This chain connects TRBV5-1 to TRBJ1-1; D uncertain. V was trimmed by 2 bases and J by 0 bases, leaving 8 bases between them. CDR3 length: 14 amino acids. The germline CDR1 and CDR2 sequences are SGHRS and YFSETQ. CDR3 amino acids: CASSFEQLNTEAFF. The CDR3 DNA follows: TGCGCCAGCAGCTTCGAACAGTTGAACACTGAAGCTTTCTTT.

This chain links TRBV20-1 with TRBJ2-3; D is unresolved. CDR1 DFQATT and CDR2 SNEGSKA come from the germline V gene (reference sequence). The CDR3 covers 10 residues. V lost 3 bases and J 10 bases, leaving 8 bases between the germline ends. CDR3 in amino acids: CSASADAQYF. CDR3 DNA sequence: TGCAGTGCTAGTGCTGATGCGCAGTATTTT.

This clone was recorded a few times. This rearrangement joins TRBV7-9 to TRBJ2-7; TRBD1 agrees at 10 bases. Germline trimming cut 5 bases from V and 7 bases from J; bases unmatched to any gene: 14. CDR3 size: 16 residues. CDR1 is SEHNR and CDR2 is FQNEAQ in the germline V gene (reference sequence). The CDR3 spells CASSPLRTGGLGEQYF. Here the CDR3 DNA reads TGTGCCAGCAGCCCACTCCGGACAGGGGGACTCGGGGAGCAGTACTTC. Based on the CDR3 plus reference TRBV7-9 and TRBJ2-7, the full variable domain is DTGVSQNPRHKITKRGQNVTFRCDPISEHNRLYWYRQTLGQGPEFLTYFQNEAQLEKSRLLSDRFSAERPKGSFSTLEIQRTEQGDSAMYLCASSPLRTGGLGEQYFGPGTRLTVT.

This clone was picked up a small number of times. The chain is built from TRBV18 and TRBJ1-2; TRBD1 matches at 8 bases. The CDR3 runs 14 residues. V was pared by 3 bases and J by 4 bases, with 4 bases of the junction left unmatched. Looked up from germline, CDR1 is KGHSH and CDR2 is LQKENI. This chain's CDR3 is CASSPADRGYGYTF. The CDR3 DNA is TGTGCCAGCTCACCGGCCGACAGGGGCTATGGCTACACCTTC.

This chain joins TRBV6-1 and TRBJ2-1, with D unclear. Germline loops: CDR1 MNHNS, CDR2 SASEGT. Trimming shortened V by 2 bases and J by 0 bases, and 11 bases separated the two germline ends. The CDR3 runs to 16 residues. CDR3 sequence: CASSEPPLASYNEQFF. The CDR3 DNA reads TGTGCCAGCAGTGAACCTCCTCTGGCCTCCTACAATGAGCAGTTCTTC.

V is TRBV23-1 and J is TRBJ1-5, with 11 bases that match TRBD1. TRBV23-1 is recorded as an ORF, its role being uncertain. The CDR3 length is 15 residues. Losses at the gene ends were 4 bases for V and 8 bases for J; bases not matched to a gene: 7. CDR3 nucleotides: TGCGCCAGCAGTCGCGGACAGGGGGCTGGGAAGCCCCAGCATTTT. Its protein is CASSRGQGAGKPQHF.

This chain connects TRBV2 to TRBJ1-1; 7 positions match TRBD1. V lost 5 bases to trimming and J lost 5 bases; unmatched junction nucleotides: 11. CDR3 length: 15 residues. The germline V gene has CDR1 SNHLY and CDR2 FYNNEI. The CDR3 loop is CASSRDRGGWTEAFF. DNA of the CDR3: TGTGCCAGCAGTAGGGACAGAGGTGGTTGGACTGAAGCTTTCTTT.

The chain combines TRBV5-1 with TRBJ1-5; D unclear. Trimming removed 0 bases from V and 4 bases from J, with 11 bases in between. Germline V gene data show CDR1 as SGHRS and CDR2 as YFSETQ. This CDR3 comprises 15 residues. CDR3 sequence: CASSLGLSGNQPQHF. CDR3 in DNA: TGCGCCAGCAGCTTGGGTCTCTCGGGGAATCAGCCCCAGCATTTT.

V gene TRBV25-1 combines with J gene TRBJ1-4; D perhaps matches TRBD1 (5 bases). The CDR3 length is 13 residues. Per germline, CDR1 MGHDK and CDR2 SYGVNS. V shed 4 bases and J shed 4 bases, with 7 bases lying between them. For the CDR3, the DNA is TGTGCCAGCAGTGTCAGGGTTAATGAAAAACTGTTTTTT. Protein sequence: CASSVRVNEKLFF.

This clone has a single count. The rearrangement joins TRBV4-2 to TRBJ2-5; D not certain. The germline gives CDR1 LGHNA, CDR2 YNFKEQ. V lost 3 bases to trimming and J lost 5 bases, with 10 bases between them. There are 13 residues in the CDR3. In nucleotides, the CDR3 is TGTGCCAGCAGCCAGGGAAGCAAGGAGACCCAGTACTTC. Its protein is CASSQGSKETQYF.

The chain has TRBV4-3 and TRBJ1-2; maybe TRBD1 (5 bases). CDR3 length: 14 amino acids. Germline V gene sequence: CDR1 LGHNA, CDR2 YSLEER. V was clipped by 4 bases and J by 6 bases, with 15 bases between them. For the CDR3, the DNA is TGCGCCAGCAGCCTGTCGGGGGTTGGGGATGGCTACACCTTC. Residues: CASSLSGVGDGYTF.

V and J are TRBV5-6 and TRBJ2-1, with a weak D call TRBD1 (6 bases). The CDR3 consists of 17 residues. Between the trimmed V and J ends, which lost 0 bases and 9 bases, there was a span of 22 bases. The V gene's germline CDR1 is SGHDT and CDR2 YYEEEE. The CDR3 nucleotides are TGTGCCAGCAGCTTGGGAGCTGGGCAGGGGTTCCTTATTGAGCAGTTCTTC. Translating it yields CASSLGAGQGFLIEQFF.

This clone was found once. The chain has TRBV7-8 and TRBJ2-6; D is unclear. The V end was cut by 2 bases, the J end by 2 bases, with 4 bases between. CDR3 length: 14 amino acids. Germline CDR1 and CDR2: SGHVS and FQNEAQ. The CDR3: CASSLNPGANVLTF. In DNA form, the CDR3 reads TGTGCCAGCAGCTTAAATCCTGGGGCCAACGTCCTGACTTTC.

The rearrangement joins TRBV2 to TRBJ1-1; D is unresolved. Germline CDR1 and CDR2: SNHLY and FYNNEI. The V end was cut by 4 bases, the J end by 1 base, with 10 bases between. The CDR3 has 14 residues. CDR3 coding DNA: TGTGCCAGCAGTGTAGAGGGCCGGAACACTGAAGCTTTCTTT. It translates to CASSVEGRNTEAFF.

This clone was seen once. V usage is TRBV6-7 and J usage is TRBJ1-5, with a tentative D call TRBD1 (6 bases). TRBV6-7 is identified as an open reading frame with a role that is uncertain. V was pared by 7 bases and J by 0 bases, with 16 bases between. There are 16 residues in the CDR3. The CDR3 DNA follows: TGTGCCAGCAATCAACAGGGAGGGTATAGCAATCAGCCCCAGCATTTT. It encodes CASNQQGGYSNQPQHF.

The chain recombines TRBV2 with TRBJ2-2; D is possibly TRBD2 (6 bases). The CDR3 runs 15 residues. Per the germline V gene, CDR1 is SNHLY and CDR2 is FYNNEI. V lost 7 bases to trimming and J lost 4 bases, with 16 bases between them. In nucleotides, the CDR3 is TGTGCCAGCAAAGACGGGGGACGAGGCACCGGGGAGCTGTTTTTT. It specifies CASKDGGRGTGELFF.

This clone was seen a few times. The J gene is TRBJ2-1, the V gene TRBV12-5; D is ambiguous. V shed 0 bases and J shed 8 bases, with 14 bases lying between them. CDR1 is LGHNT, CDR2 FRNRAP, per germline. The CDR3 is 15 amino acids. In DNA form, the CDR3 reads TGTGCTAGTGGTTTGGTAGGTTTTGGTTCTGATGAGCAGTTCTTC. Protein: CASGLVGFGSDEQFF.

The J gene is TRBJ2-7, the V gene TRBV4-2; 9 bases line up with TRBD1. CDR3 size: 16 residues. V was clipped by 0 bases and J by 4 bases; unmatched bases: 7. Germline V gene lookup returns CDR1 LGHNA and CDR2 YNFKEQ. For the CDR3, the DNA is TGTGCCAGCAGCCAAGATCTATGGACAGGGGTTTACGAGCAGTACTTC. This codes for CASSQDLWTGVYEQYF.

Remarks on this clone: In the same sample, other DNA sequences code for this CDR3. The rearrangement joins TRBV6-5 to TRBJ1-2; no firm D call. The CDR3 totals 14 residues. The ends were cut back, 6 bases at V and 7 bases at J, with 18 bases in the middle. The V gene's germline CDR1 is MNHEY and CDR2 SVGAGI. CDR3 loop: CASREPPPASGYTF. The CDR3 DNA reads TGTGCCAGCAGAGAACCGCCCCCTGCGTCTGGCTACACCTTC.

The V gene is TRBV10-3, the J gene TRBJ2-6; the D gene could be TRBD1 or TRBD2 (5 bases each). V lost 4 bases to trimming and J lost 1 base, with 11 bases between them. The CDR3 spans 16 residues. Germline assignment: CDR1 ENHRY and CDR2 SYGVKD. The DNA of the CDR3 is TGTGCCATCAGTGCGGGGACCTTTTCTGGGGCCAACGTCCTGACTTTC. Protein product: CAISAGTFSGANVLTF.

The rearrangement uses TRBV7-2 and TRBJ2-7; the D gene is possibly TRBD2 (5 bases). V dropped 8 bases and J dropped 3 bases, with 8 bases sitting between them. CDR3 length: 11 amino acids. Germline loops: CDR1 SGHTA, CDR2 FQGNSA. Written as DNA, the CDR3 is TGTGCCAGCGGACTTTTCTACGAGCAGTACTTC. Amino acid sequence: CASGLFYEQYF.

The gene calls are TRBV19 and TRBJ1-2; D is undetermined. V was cut by 6 bases and J by 5 bases, with 22 bases left in between. This CDR3 comprises 16 residues. CDR1 is LNHDA, CDR2 SQIVND, per germline (reference sequence). The CDR3 protein is CASSQESDGNLYGYTF. For the CDR3, the DNA is TGTGCCAGTAGCCAAGAATCGGACGGGAACCTATATGGCTACACCTTC.

The CDR3 loop is CASSVGGTGSYEQYV. The CDR3 DNA is TGCGCCAGCAGCGTCGGTGGGACAGGGTCCTACGAGCAGTACGTC. The chain recombines TRBV5-1 with TRBJ2-7; TRBD1 aligns across 9 bases. The CDR3 covers 15 residues. V dropped 4 bases and J dropped 1; count of bases not matched to a gene: 6. Germline CDR1 and CDR2: SGHRS and YFSETQ.

V and J are TRBV9 and TRBJ2-6; D perhaps matches TRBD1 (6 bases). V was shortened by 0 bases and J by 2 bases, with 9 bases between the two germline ends. The CDR3 contains 16 residues. Germline values: CDR1 SGDLS, CDR2 YYNGEE. In DNA form, the CDR3 reads TGTGCCAGCAGCGTAGGTTACAGGGCTGGGGCCAACGTCCTGACTTTC. This sequence encodes CASSVGYRAGANVLTF.

The count of this clone is one. The V gene is TRBV6-6, the J gene TRBJ1-1, with TRBD1 matching 11 bases. CDR1 and CDR2 from the germline V gene are MNHNY and SVGAGI (reference sequence). The CDR3 length is 15 residues. The J segment lost 5 bases and the V segment lost 2 bases, leaving 4 bases of the junction unmatched. The CDR3, as DNA: TGTGCCAGCAGTTACACGGGGACAGGGGGTACTGAAGCTTTCTTT. Protein product: CASSYTGTGGTEAFF.

The J gene is TRBJ2-1, the V gene TRBV19; tentative D call: TRBD1 (6 bases). CDR3 length: 15 residues. V lost 7 bases, J lost 0 bases, and 13 bases lay in between. Germline V gene data show CDR1 as LNHDA and CDR2 as SQIVND (reference sequence). CDR3 in amino acids: CASIGRGSSYNEQFF. DNA of the CDR3: TGTGCCAGTATAGGCAGGGGAAGCTCCTACAATGAGCAGTTCTTC.

This chain links TRBV18 with TRBJ1-1, with D unclear. Germline V lookup: CDR1 KGHSH, CDR2 LQKENI. This CDR3 is built from 18 residues. V lost 6 bases and J lost 1, with 24 bases in between. The CDR3 sequence: CASSPSLQPGRPNTEAFF. The DNA for the CDR3 is TGTGCCAGCTCGCCATCTCTCCAGCCCGGGAGGCCGAACACTGAAGCTTTCTTT. Variable domain in full (rest from reference TRBV18 and TRBJ1-1): NAGVMQNPRHLVRRRGQEARLRCSPMKGHSHVYWYRQLPEEGLKFMVYLQKENIIDESGMPKERFSAEFPKEGPSILRIQQVVRGDSAAYFCASSPSLQPGRPNTEAFFGQGTRLTVV.

The chain employs TRBV9 and TRBJ2-5; TRBD2 aligns across 11 bases. Germline V gene sequence: CDR1 SGDLS, CDR2 YYNGEE. J gave up 0 bases and V 4 bases, and 5 bases lay outside the gene matches. This CDR3 has 16 amino acids. In DNA, the CDR3 is TGTGCCAGCAGCCCGCGACTAGCGGGGAACCAAGAGACCCAGTACTTC. Translated, it gives CASSPRLAGNQETQYF. Full variable domain (missing parts from reference TRBV9 and TRBJ2-5): DSGVTQTPKHLITATGQRVTLRCSPRSGDLSVYWYQQSLDQGLQFLIQYYNGEERAKGNILERFSAQQFPDLHSELNLSSLELGDSALYFCASSPRLAGNQETQYFGPGTRLLVL.